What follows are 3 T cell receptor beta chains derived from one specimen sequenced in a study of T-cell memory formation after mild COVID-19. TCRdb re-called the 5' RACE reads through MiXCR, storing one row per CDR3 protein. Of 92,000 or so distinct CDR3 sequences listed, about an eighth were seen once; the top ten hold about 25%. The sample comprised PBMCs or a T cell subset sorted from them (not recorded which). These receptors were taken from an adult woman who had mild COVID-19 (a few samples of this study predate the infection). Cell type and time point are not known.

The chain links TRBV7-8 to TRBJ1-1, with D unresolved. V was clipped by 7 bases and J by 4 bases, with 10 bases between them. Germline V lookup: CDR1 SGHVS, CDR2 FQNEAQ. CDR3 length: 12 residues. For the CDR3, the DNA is TGTGCCAGCAACCCTGCAGGCACTGAAGCTTTCTTT. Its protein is CASNPAGTEAFF.

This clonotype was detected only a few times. CDR3 in DNA: TGCAGTGCCTCCGACAGGGGCTACGAGCAGTACTTC. Its protein is CSASDRGYEQYF. V gene TRBV20-1 combines with J gene TRBJ2-7, with 8 bases aligning to TRBD1. Germline CDR1 reads DFQATT; CDR2 reads SNEGSKA (reference sequence). Trimming removed 6 bases from V and 3 bases from J; junction bases left unmatched: 4. This CDR3 contains 12 residues.

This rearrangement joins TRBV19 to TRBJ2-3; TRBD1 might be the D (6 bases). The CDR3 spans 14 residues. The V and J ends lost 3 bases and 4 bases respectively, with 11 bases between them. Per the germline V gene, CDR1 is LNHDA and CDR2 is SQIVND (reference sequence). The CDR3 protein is CASSIQGQADTQYF. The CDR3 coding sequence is TGTGCCAGTAGTATTCAGGGGCAGGCAGATACGCAGTATTTT.